Described below is a single TCR beta chain sequence and its context. The antigen is unknown. The data originate from a study of T cell repertoires in cytomegalovirus infection. Study results and caveats: Of the TCR beta families, the public ones yielded a cumulative frequency that identified carriers of CMV plus the relevant HLA. In two of eight donors, the top clonotype was HLA-C-restricted CMV-specific.

TCRdb recomputed calls from the reads with MiXCR, one row per CDR3 protein. The repertoire has some 800,000 distinct CDR3 sequences, 29% of them found once; the top ten carry around 12%. Sequenced material: cultured CD8+ T cells from PBMCs, taken from culture after CMV antigen stimulation. The receptor was derived from a human donor in good health (CMV status not recorded). Some clones in this sample may be carry-over from other donors' samples.

The CDR3 DNA follows: TGCGCCAGCAGCCACGCGGACTCTAGGGAAGCTTTCTTT. Encoded protein: CASSHADSREAFF. V is TRBV4-1 and J is TRBJ1-1; D is unresolved. V shed 3 bases and J shed 8 bases, with 13 bases lying between them. From germline, CDR1 is MGHRA and CDR2 YSYEKL. The CDR3 spans 13 residues.